This T cell receptor (beta chain) came from a study of cytomegalovirus exposure and HLA in healthy donors. Primers: 60 Vbeta forward and 13 Jbeta reverse. Assay used: immunoSEQ multiplex PCR; TCRdb lists only in-frame clones, some missing. Among about 210,000 clones listed, roughly 74% were seen once. Study observations and caveats: Immune exposure information comprised only CMV serostatus. Associated with HLA alleles at 0.05 false discovery rate in a later analysis were over 15,000 TCR beta sequences. Among the sequence variants, a highly shared cluster was likely an artifact of sequencing.

This CDR3 comprises 14 residues. Germline values: CDR1 SGHRS, CDR2 YFSETQ. Germline trimming cut 0 bases from V and 5 bases from J; bases unmatched to any gene: 3. A word on this clone: Its matching antigen is unknown.

The chain is built from TRBV5-1 and TRBJ2-5; 8 bases agree with TRBD1. This sequence originates from a woman younger than 45 in good health and CMV-seropositive. Sequencing used PBMCs. CDR3 bases: TGCGCCAGCAGCTTGGAAACAGGGGGGGAGACCCAGTACTTC. Translated, it gives CASSLETGGETQYF.